This is a list of T cell receptor beta chains from one sample in a study of T cell changes during pregnancy in multiple sclerosis. Produced via immunoSEQ multiplex PCR; TCRdb's table is partial and in-frame only. The profile shows about 100,000 clones, around 94% of them singletons. This specimen consisted of peripheral blood, obtained in the second trimester of pregnancy. The origin of the receptors is a female donor with multiple sclerosis, enrolled in a pregnancy study. Both conserved end residues are part of each CDR3. The D gene is left open where the match is weak.

V	J	D	DNA	CDR3
TRBV5-8	TRBJ2-2	TRBD1	TGTGCCAGCAGCCCCGACAGGGCGATCACCGGGGAGCTGTTTTTT	CASSPDRAITGELFF
TRBV13	TRBJ1-2	TRBD1	TGTGCCAGCAGCTATGGGACAGGGGTTGTAGATGGCTACACCTTC	CASSYGTGVVDGYTF
TRBV19	TRBJ1-1	-	TGTGCCAGTAGTATTGGAGACCCCATGGGAGCTTTCTTT	CASSIGDPMGAFF
TRBV5-4	TRBJ1-2	-	TGTGCCAGCAGCTTCGGGGTGGGCCCTAACTATGGCTACACCTTC	CASSFGVGPNYGYTF
TRBV9	TRBJ2-7	-	TGTGCCAGCAGCGCACATCCCGCCCCGGGGTCCTACGAGCAGTACTTC	CASSAHPAPGSYEQYF
TRBV5-1	TRBJ1-2	-	TGCGCCAGCAGCTTGGACGGTGATGGCTACACCTTC	CASSLDGDGYTF
TRBV5-1	TRBJ2-2	TRBD2	TGCGCCAGCAGCCTAGCGGGAGACTCCGGGGAGCTGTTTTTT	CASSLAGDSGELFF
TRBV7-9	TRBJ1-3	TRBD1	TGTGCCAGCAGCTTGGGGGACAGGGTAACTGGAAACACCATATATTTT	CASSLGDRVTGNTIYF
TRBV6-1	TRBJ1-4	-	TGTGCCAGCAGGGGGACACCTAGGACTGAAAAACTGTTTTTT	CASRGTPRTEKLFF
TRBV6-5	TRBJ2-7	TRBD2	TGTGCCAGCAGGGGGACTAGCGGGACCTACGAGCAGTACTTC	CASRGTSGTYEQYF
TRBV30	TRBJ2-1	-	TGTGCCTGGAGTATCAGGGCGAGGAATGAGCAGTTCTTC	CAWSIRARNEQFF
TRBV6-5	TRBJ1-1	-	TGTGCCAGCAGTGACAGCCGAGGCACTGAAGCTTTCTTT	CASSDSRGTEAFF
TRBV2	TRBJ1-5	-	TGTGCCAGCAGTGAAGTCCCCCCAGGGGTGGTACAGCCCCAGCATTTT	CASSEVPPGVVQPQHF
TRBV7-9	TRBJ2-5	TRBD1	TGTGCCAGCAGCTACTCCGGGACAGGGCGGGAGACCCAGTACTTC	CASSYSGTGRETQYF
TRBV18	TRBJ2-2	-	TGTGCCAGCTCACCAGACAGGTTAAACACCGGGGAGCTGTTTTTT	CASSPDRLNTGELFF